A selection of T cell receptor beta chains follows, all from one sample in a study of blood T cells in healthy people across ages. MiXCR, applied by TCRdb to the 5' RACE reads, yields one record per CDR3 protein. The sample consists of roughly 1.7 million distinct CDR3 sequences, 30% to 40% of them appearing once. Specimen: blood. These receptors came from a woman in her 30s in good health. Each CDR3 is given with its conserved first and last residue. Fields, in order: clone size, D gene, V gene, J gene, CDR3 DNA, CDR3 protein. A D gene is named only where the DNA matches it firmly. Only some rows state a clone size, as once, few, many or a class for expanded clones.

clone_size: many
d_call: -
v_call: TRBV4-1
j_call: TRBJ2-5
cdr3_nt: TGCGCCAGCAGCCGACTCGCGACAGTCCTACAAGAGACCCAGTACTTC
cdr3_aa: CASSRLATVLQETQYF

clone_size: many
d_call: TRBD1
v_call: TRBV4-2
j_call: TRBJ1-1
cdr3_nt: TGTGCCAGCAGCCCCGGACGGGACAGGGCCGCTTTCTTT
cdr3_aa: CASSPGRDRAAFF

clone_size: -
d_call: TRBD2
v_call: TRBV12-3/TRBV12-4
j_call: TRBJ2-3
cdr3_nt: TGTGCCAGCAGTTTCGAAGAGCGGGGGGGCTCCCATACGCAGTATTTT
cdr3_aa: CASSFEERGGSHTQYF

clone_size: -
d_call: TRBD2
v_call: TRBV5-1
j_call: TRBJ2-7
cdr3_nt: TGCGCCAGCAGCTTGGAGGTAGCGGGGGGTTACGAGCAGTACTTC
cdr3_aa: CASSLEVAGGYEQYF

clone_size: -
d_call: -
v_call: TRBV7-9
j_call: TRBJ2-7
cdr3_nt: TGTGCCAGCAGCTTCGGGGGATTGAGGGGGGAGCAGTACTTC
cdr3_aa: CASSFGGLRGEQYF

clone_size: -
d_call: -
v_call: TRBV20-1
j_call: TRBJ2-3
cdr3_nt: TGCAGTGCTAAACACCCGACTGGGCGGGGGCGCACTAGTACAGATACGCAGTATTTT
cdr3_aa: CSAKHPTGRGRTSTDTQYF

clone_size: -
d_call: -
v_call: TRBV7-3
j_call: TRBJ2-5
cdr3_nt: TGTGCCAGCAGCTTAGGAGGACGCCTCCAAGAGACCCAGTACTTC
cdr3_aa: CASSLGGRLQETQYF

clone_size: -
d_call: TRBD1
v_call: TRBV7-9
j_call: TRBJ1-4
cdr3_nt: TGTGCCAGCAGCCCCCTGGAGGGGGCGACTGAAAAACTGTTTTTT
cdr3_aa: CASSPLEGATEKLFF

clone_size: -
d_call: -
v_call: TRBV20-1
j_call: TRBJ2-1
cdr3_nt: TGCAGTGCTAGATCGGCTAGCGAGAGCTCCTACAATGAGCAGTTCTTC
cdr3_aa: CSARSASESSYNEQFF

clone_size: -
d_call: TRBD1
v_call: TRBV2
j_call: TRBJ1-5
cdr3_nt: TGTGTCAGCAGCGTGACAGGGGGCAGAGGTCGGAGCAATCAGCCCCAGCATTTT
cdr3_aa: CVSSVTGGRGRSNQPQHF

clone_size: -
d_call: -
v_call: TRBV12-3/TRBV12-4
j_call: TRBJ1-4
cdr3_nt: TGTGCCAGCACCCTGGCGGGGGCCGCTAATGAAAAACTGTTTTTT
cdr3_aa: CASTLAGAANEKLFF

clone_size: -
d_call: TRBD1
v_call: TRBV30
j_call: TRBJ2-3
cdr3_nt: TGTGCCTGGGCGACAGGGGATACGCAGTATTTT
cdr3_aa: CAWATGDTQYF

clone_size: few
d_call: TRBD1
v_call: TRBV15
j_call: TRBJ2-5
cdr3_nt: TGTGCCACCAGCAGAGATGGAGGGACAGGGGGCTGGAGAGAGACCCAGTACTTC
cdr3_aa: CATSRDGGTGGWRETQYF

clone_size: few
d_call: TRBD1
v_call: TRBV7-9
j_call: TRBJ1-1
cdr3_nt: TGTGCCAGCAGCTTAGCTGACAGGGGGCGATCTAACACTGAAGCTTTCTTT
cdr3_aa: CASSLADRGRSNTEAFF

clone_size: -
d_call: TRBD2
v_call: TRBV4-2
j_call: TRBJ2-1
cdr3_nt: TGTGCCAGCAGCCAATTCCTTGCCGGGACTAGCGGGAGTCATCAGGAGCAGTTCTTC
cdr3_aa: CASSQFLAGTSGSHQEQFF

clone_size: many
d_call: -
v_call: TRBV15
j_call: TRBJ2-5
cdr3_nt: TGTGCCACCAGCCGAGATGGAGAGACCCAGTACTTC
cdr3_aa: CATSRDGETQYF

clone_size: few
d_call: TRBD1
v_call: TRBV9
j_call: TRBJ2-5
cdr3_nt: TGTGCCAGCGGGACCGGGACAGAAGAGACCCAGTACTTC
cdr3_aa: CASGTGTEETQYF

clone_size: few
d_call: -
v_call: TRBV20-1
j_call: TRBJ1-2
cdr3_nt: TGCAGTGCTAGCGGTACAAGAGATCCCCCTGGCTACACCTTC
cdr3_aa: CSASGTRDPPGYTF

clone_size: -
d_call: -
v_call: TRBV27
j_call: TRBJ1-4
cdr3_nt: TGTGCCAGCAGTTCCCCGGGACTTCAAAATGAAAAACTGTTTTTT
cdr3_aa: CASSSPGLQNEKLFF

clone_size: -
d_call: TRBD2
v_call: TRBV20-1
j_call: TRBJ2-1
cdr3_nt: TGCACTGCTAGCCCCGGCGGGGGCAATGAGCAGTTCTTC
cdr3_aa: CTASPGGGNEQFF

clone_size: once
d_call: TRBD1
v_call: TRBV3-1
j_call: TRBJ1-1
cdr3_nt: TGTGCCAGCAGCTCAGGACAGGGCAGAGCTTTCTTT
cdr3_aa: CASSSGQGRAFF

clone_size: -
d_call: -
v_call: TRBV29-1
j_call: TRBJ1-1
cdr3_nt: TGCAGCGTTGCAGGCCTTGAAGCTTTCTTT
cdr3_aa: CSVAGLEAFF

clone_size: few
d_call: -
v_call: TRBV20-1
j_call: TRBJ2-1
cdr3_nt: TGCAGTGCCGGGGCGGGGAGCTCCTACAATGAGCAGTTCTTC
cdr3_aa: CSAGAGSSYNEQFF

clone_size: few
d_call: -
v_call: TRBV6-1
j_call: TRBJ1-5
cdr3_nt: TGTGCCAGCACCTCTGATTGGGATAGCAATCAGCCCCAGCATTTT
cdr3_aa: CASTSDWDSNQPQHF

clone_size: -
d_call: TRBD1
v_call: TRBV14
j_call: TRBJ2-1
cdr3_nt: TGTGCCAGCAGCCCTCGGACAGGAGTTAGCTACAATGAGCAGTTCTTC
cdr3_aa: CASSPRTGVSYNEQFF

clone_size: -
d_call: TRBD2
v_call: TRBV5-1
j_call: TRBJ2-1
cdr3_nt: TGCGCCAGCAGCGTAGGGAGACTAGCGATTACCTACAATGAGCAGTTCTTC
cdr3_aa: CASSVGRLAITYNEQFF

clone_size: -
d_call: TRBD2
v_call: TRBV13
j_call: TRBJ2-7
cdr3_nt: TGTGCCAGCAGCCTCCGGCCCGGGCCTCGGGGGGACGAGCAGTACTTC
cdr3_aa: CASSLRPGPRGDEQYF

clone_size: -
d_call: -
v_call: TRBV13
j_call: TRBJ2-1
cdr3_nt: TGTGCCAGCAGCCTCACAAGACTCAATGAGCAGTTCTTC
cdr3_aa: CASSLTRLNEQFF

clone_size: few
d_call: -
v_call: TRBV4-2
j_call: TRBJ1-2
cdr3_nt: TGTGCCAGCAGCTACGTGGGGGAATCTAACTATGGCTACACCTTC
cdr3_aa: CASSYVGESNYGYTF

clone_size: -
d_call: TRBD1
v_call: TRBV5-5
j_call: TRBJ2-4
cdr3_nt: TGTGCCAGCAGCACCGGACAGGGGGGGGACATTCAGTACTTC
cdr3_aa: CASSTGQGGDIQYF

clone_size: -
d_call: TRBD2
v_call: TRBV4-1
j_call: TRBJ2-7
cdr3_nt: TGCGCCAGCAGCCAAGGAGGACTAGCGGGGGGGGGCGAGCAGTACTTC
cdr3_aa: CASSQGGLAGGGEQYF